This T cell receptor beta chain stems from a study of OX40 agonist ivuxolimab in advanced cancers. For the wider study: The costimulatory receptor OX40 (CD134) was targeted by ivuxolimab, a fully human IgG2 agonistic monoclonal antibody. Peripheral TCRbeta sequencing aimed to test whether ivuxolimab altered TCR sequence diversity and caused clonal T-cell expansion. Intravenous ivuxolimab was administered to patients every 2 weeks at six dose levels: 0.01, 0.1, 0.3, 1.5, 3 and 10 mg/kg. Prior anti-PD-1, anti-PD-L1 or anti-CTLA-4 therapy was permitted, and 30% to 45% of dose-escalation patients had received checkpoint inhibitors. The dose-escalation cohort was 82.7% male with a mean age of approximately 60 years, ranging from roughly 20 to 80. Of the 50 or so patients in dose escalation, some 19 had hepatocellular carcinoma, approximately 15 had melanoma, 9 had renal cell carcinoma and 9 had head and neck cancer. Partial responses were achieved by three dose-escalation patients, of whom one had hepatocellular carcinoma and two had cutaneous melanoma. The monotherapy dose-escalation portion (N ≈ 50 patients) of the phase I ivuxolimab trial is reported in the paper. Study-wide conclusions, independent of this receptor: Low levels of normalized T-cell clonal expansion were also shown by some nonresponding patients. At doses of 0.1 to 3.0 mg/kg, clonal expansion of both CD4+ and CD8+ T cells in blood was seen between baseline and week 6. The antigen specificity of the clonally expanded peripheral T cells was not determined. On average, CD8+ T cells showed more expanded clones than CD4+ T cells after ivuxolimab. In partial responders in the 0.1-3.0 mg/kg groups, normalized peripheral clonal expansion was found to be among the lowest, especially among CD8+ T cells.

For sequencing of the TCRbeta CDR3 region, genomic DNA was extracted from the sorted cells. TCRbeta CDR3 regions were sequenced using the immunoSEQ Assay. What TCRdb holds here is the immuneACCESS table cut down to in-frame rearrangements. Part of the clones is not present; checked against another copy, under half of the missing clones reflect an unresolved V gene, and the others are unexplained. The sample table holds 15,000 to 20,000 clones, of which 55% to 75% were seen once. Jointly, the top ten make up 24% of the sample. The trial excluded patients who had a history of autoimmune disease or who were on systemic immunosuppression. In every dose cohort, peripheral blood was drawn for TCR sequencing at baseline, cycle 4 day 1, and cycle 7 day 1. Samples were obtained from an open-label, multicenter, first-in-human phase I dose-escalation trial of ivuxolimab. Adults with locally advanced or metastatic melanoma, renal cell, hepatocellular, or head and neck squamous cell carcinoma were enrolled in the trial. Before TCR sequencing, CD4+ and CD8+ T cells were separately sorted from peripheral blood.

Of note for this clone: The specificity of this receptor is unknown. No base qualities exist here, and no much larger clone lies one base off it.

CDR1 SNHLY and CDR2 FYNNEI are derived from the germline V gene. V and J are truncated by 7 bases and 5 bases respectively, leaving an intervening sequence of 18 bases. Counted from cysteine to phenylalanine, this CDR3 has 14 amino acids. The kept DNA is CDR3 alone, 42 bases in frame from the first base. The chain uses TRBV2 and TRBJ2-7; TRBD2 is perhaps the D gene, given 5 matching bases. This receptor was taken from an adult with an advanced solid tumor such as melanoma, head and neck, liver or kidney cancer. This specimen consisted of CD4+ or CD8+ T cells sorted from blood, obtained in a trial of the OX40 agonist ivuxolimab. The nucleotides read TGTGCCAGCAAGTACAGTGGCGAGGAGGACGAGCAGTACTTC. Its protein is CASKYSGEEDEQYF.